What follows is one TCR beta chain and its context. The sample comes from a study of T-cell reconstitution after alpha-beta-depleted transplantation in children. V shed 1 base, J shed 2 bases, and the junction held 2 bases outside the gene matches. The CDR3 is 16 amino acids. Germline loops: CDR1 KGHSH, CDR2 LQKENI. Preparing the TCRbeta library involved the use of unique molecular identifiers. TCRdb fed the PCR reads into MiXCR, producing one record per CDR3 protein. The sample holds 350,000 to 400,000 distinct CDR3 sequences, around 21% seen once. The source of this sequence is a human donor who donated a stem cell graft to a child with acute myeloid leukemia. The sample in question was PBMCs from the stem cell graft donor, obtained from the stem cell graft. This chain connects TRBV18 to TRBJ2-6, with 7 nucleotides matching TRBD1. This chain's CDR3 is CASSPQGATGANVLTF. The CDR3 DNA follows: TGTGCCAGCTCACCACAGGGGGCTACTGGGGCCAACGTCCTGACTTTC.